This TCR beta chain emerged from a study of T cell responses to AZD1222 COVID-19 vaccine. The study's findings and limits: Within unmutated variant regions lay the reported targets of nearly half of spike-specific TCRs.

V was shortened by 5 bases and J by 4 bases, with 11 bases between the two germline ends. This CDR3 has 13 amino acids. Germline CDR1 is MNHNY and CDR2 is SVGAGI (reference sequence). TCRdb's table, derived via immunoSEQ multiplex PCR, lists solely in-frame clones and lacks some. The data hold approximately 150,000 clones, with roughly 89% observed a single time. Concerning this clone: The antigen is unknown.

The TCR comes from an adult in good health. This specimen was peripheral blood, taken on day 0 of AZD1222 vaccination. The chain uses TRBV6-6 and TRBJ1-1; no reliable D call. The CDR3 nucleotides are TGTGCCAGCAGTACCAGATCAGGCACTGAAGCTTTCTTT. Translating gives CASSTRSGTEAFF.